Listed below are T cell receptor beta chains from one sample, sequenced in a study of blood T cell repertoires in COVID-19. The table came from immunoSEQ multiplex PCR; TCRdb's copy has only in-frame clones and leaves some out. The data hold some 60,000 clones, with approximately 80% observed a single time. Sequencing was performed on peripheral blood. Every receptor here comes from a man aged 50 to 60 with COVID-19, enrolled during active disease. Both conserved end residues are part of each CDR3. The D gene is left open where the match is weak. Where a row states a size, it is once, few, many or the class of an expanded clone; other rows omit it.

clone size	V gene	J gene	D gene	CDR3 protein	CDR3 DNA
-	TRBV30	TRBJ2-1	-	CAWTKLTDEQFF	TGTGCCTGGACTAAACTAACGGATGAGCAGTTCTTC
-	TRBV28	TRBJ2-7	TRBD1	CASSSGQGLAYEQYF	TGTGCCAGCAGTTCCGGACAGGGCTTGGCCTACGAGCAGTACTTC
few	TRBV5-4	TRBJ2-5	-	CASSPDNQETQYF	TGTGCCAGCAGTCCGGACAATCAAGAGACCCAGTACTTC
few	TRBV4-2	TRBJ2-5	-	CATKSRGETQYF	TGTGCCACCAAGTCCAGGGGAGAGACCCAGTACTTC
-	TRBV11-2	TRBJ1-1	-	CASSHTNTEAFF	TGTGCCAGCAGCCACACGAACACTGAAGCTTTCTTT
-	TRBV15	TRBJ2-7	-	CATSRGRDEQYF	TGTGCCACCAGCCGAGGGCGGGACGAGCAGTACTTC
-	TRBV24-1	TRBJ2-3	TRBD1	CATTGTGSDTQYF	TGTGCCACCACCGGGACAGGGTCAGATACGCAGTATTTT
-	TRBV6-4	TRBJ2-7	-	CASSDSYGGHSYEQYF	TGTGCCAGCAGTGACTCTTATGGAGGTCATTCCTACGAGCAGTACTTC
-	TRBV4-2	TRBJ2-7	TRBD2	CASSPSGGGVSEQYF	TGTGCCAGCAGCCCCTCCGGGGGGGGAGTAAGCGAGCAGTACTTC
-	TRBV28	TRBJ2-7	-	CASSRDRRLNEQYF	TGTGCCAGCAGTCGAGACAGAAGGCTCAACGAGCAGTACTTC
-	TRBV6-2/TRBV6-3	TRBJ1-5	-	CASSYATGRQPQHF	TGTGCCAGCAGTTATGCAACAGGGCGACAGCCCCAGCATTTT
-	TRBV18	TRBJ2-2	TRBD1	CASSPNKQGANTGELFF	TGTGCCAGCTCACCAAATAAACAGGGGGCGAACACCGGGGAGCTGTTTTTT
-	TRBV19	TRBJ1-3	-	CANSDRPLTLVSGNTIYF	TGTGCCAATAGCGACAGGCCGCTAACGTTGGTCTCTGGAAACACCATATATTTT
once	TRBV27	TRBJ1-5	-	CASTSRQGHQPQHF	TGTGCCAGCACCTCGAGACAAGGCCATCAGCCCCAGCATTTT
once	TRBV6-5	TRBJ2-1	TRBD2	CASSYVRERRNEQFF	TGTGCCAGCAGTTACGTGCGGGAGAGGCGCAATGAGCAGTTCTTC
-	TRBV27	TRBJ1-2	-	CASSSLYGYTF	TGTGCCAGCAGTTCCCTCTATGGCTACACCTTC
once	TRBV5-4	TRBJ2-2	TRBD2	CASSLGLARNTGELFF	TGTGCCAGCAGCTTGGGACTAGCCAGGAACACCGGGGAGCTGTTTTTT
-	TRBV9	TRBJ1-3	-	CASSVSPTGGNTIYF	TGTGCCAGCAGCGTATCCCCCACAGGGGGAAACACCATATATTTT
few	TRBV30	TRBJ1-3	TRBD1	CAWSGQGGNTIYF	TGTGCCTGGAGTGGACAGGGAGGAAACACCATATATTTT
-	TRBV6-5	TRBJ1-2	TRBD1	CASSTTGGHGYTF	TGTGCCAGCAGCACTACAGGGGGCCATGGCTACACCTTC
-	TRBV4-2	TRBJ2-1	TRBD2	CASSHAGTSGVVNEQFF	TGTGCCAGCAGCCATGCAGGCACTAGCGGGGTCGTCAATGAGCAGTTCTTC
once	TRBV29-1	TRBJ2-1	TRBD2	CSVESGGLADPNEQFF	TGCAGCGTTGAAAGCGGGGGACTAGCGGACCCCAATGAGCAGTTCTTC